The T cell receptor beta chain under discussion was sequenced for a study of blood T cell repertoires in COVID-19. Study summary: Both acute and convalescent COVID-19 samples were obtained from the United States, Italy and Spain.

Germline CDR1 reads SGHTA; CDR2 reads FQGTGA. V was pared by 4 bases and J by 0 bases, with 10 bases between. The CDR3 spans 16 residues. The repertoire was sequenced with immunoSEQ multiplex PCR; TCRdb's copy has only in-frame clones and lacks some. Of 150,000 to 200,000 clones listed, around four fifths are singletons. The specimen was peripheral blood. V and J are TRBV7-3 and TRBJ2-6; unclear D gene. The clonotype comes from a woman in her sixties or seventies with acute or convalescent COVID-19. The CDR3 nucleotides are TGTGCCAGCAGCTCCTCCCCCCTCTCTGGGGCCAACGTCCTGACTTTC. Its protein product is CASSSSPLSGANVLTF. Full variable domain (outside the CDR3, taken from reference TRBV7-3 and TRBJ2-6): GAGVSQTPSNKVTEKGKYVELRCDPISGHTALYWYRQSLGQGPEFLIYFQGTGAADDSGLPNDRFFAVRPEGSVSTLKIQRTERGDSAVYLCASSSSPLSGANVLTFGAGSRLTVL.